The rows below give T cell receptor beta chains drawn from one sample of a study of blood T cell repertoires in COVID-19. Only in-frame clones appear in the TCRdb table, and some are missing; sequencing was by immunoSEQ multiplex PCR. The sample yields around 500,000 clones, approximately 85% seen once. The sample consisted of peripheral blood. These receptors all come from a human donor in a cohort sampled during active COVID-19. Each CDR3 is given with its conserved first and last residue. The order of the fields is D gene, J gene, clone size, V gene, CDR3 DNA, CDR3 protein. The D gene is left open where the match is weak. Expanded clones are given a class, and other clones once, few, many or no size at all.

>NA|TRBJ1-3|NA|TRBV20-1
TGCAGTGCTAGTGACGGGTCACCTGGAAACACCATATATTTT
CSASDGSPGNTIYF
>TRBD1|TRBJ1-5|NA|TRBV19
TGTGCCAGTACTACAGGGGGTGGCAATCAGCCCCAGCATTTT
CASTTGGGNQPQHF
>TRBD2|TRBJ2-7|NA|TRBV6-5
TGTGCCAGCAGTTACAGGCTAGCGGGAAGCTCCTACGAGCAGTACTTC
CASSYRLAGSSYEQYF
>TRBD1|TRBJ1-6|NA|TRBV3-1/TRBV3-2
TGTGCCAGCAGCCAAACGACAGGGGATGGTTCACCCCTCCACTTT
CASSQTTGDGSPLHF
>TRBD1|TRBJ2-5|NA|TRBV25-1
TGTGCCAGCAGTGAGGGGACAGGGAGGATTAAAGAGACCCAGTACTTC
CASSEGTGRIKETQYF
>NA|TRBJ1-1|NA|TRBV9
TGTGCCAGCAGCGTAGGTCCAGGGGAGACTGAAGCTTTCTTT
CASSVGPGETEAFF
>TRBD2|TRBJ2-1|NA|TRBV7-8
TGTGCCAGCAGCCCTATAGCGGGAGAGGTCTACAATGAGCAGTTCTTC
CASSPIAGEVYNEQFF
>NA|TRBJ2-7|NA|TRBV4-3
TGCGCCAGCCCATCGGGACATAACTACGAGCAGTACTTC
CASPSGHNYEQYF
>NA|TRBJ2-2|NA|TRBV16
TGTGCCAGCAGCCAATCGCGGCATACGAACACCGGGGAGCTGTTTTTT
CASSQSRHTNTGELFF
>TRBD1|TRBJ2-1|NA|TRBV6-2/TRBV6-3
TGTGCCAGCAGTTACAGTTCCGGGACAGGGAGCCATGAGCAGTTCTTC
CASSYSSGTGSHEQFF
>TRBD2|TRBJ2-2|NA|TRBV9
TGTGCCAGCAGCCCTTGGACTAGCGGGAGGGCCGCGAACACCGGGGAGCTGTTTTTT
CASSPWTSGRAANTGELFF
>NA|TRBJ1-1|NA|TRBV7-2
TGTGCCAGCAGCTCCGGGATGATGGAAGCTTTCTTT
CASSSGMMEAFF
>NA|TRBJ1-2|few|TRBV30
TGTGCCTGGAGTGTGGCAGGGGACGGCCTGGGGTATGGCTACACCTTC
CAWSVAGDGLGYGYTF
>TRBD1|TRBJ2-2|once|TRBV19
TGTGCCAGTACCCTCGGGACAGCTTACACCGGGGAGCTGTTTTTT
CASTLGTAYTGELFF
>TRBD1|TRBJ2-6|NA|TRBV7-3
TGTGCCAGCAGCTCAAGGGGAAGTCCCGGGACAGCGGCCAACGTCCTGACTTTC
CASSSRGSPGTAANVLTF
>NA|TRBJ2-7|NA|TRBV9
TGTGCCAGCAGCGTAGGGCGAGACAGGTCCAATGCATGGTACTTC
CASSVGRDRSNAWYF
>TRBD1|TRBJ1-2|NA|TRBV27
TGTGCCAGCAGTCCGGGACAGCTCTATGGCTACACCTTC
CASSPGQLYGYTF
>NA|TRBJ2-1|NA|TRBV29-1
TGCAGCGGTACGGGGAGCTCCTACAATGAGCAGTTCTTC
CSGTGSSYNEQFF
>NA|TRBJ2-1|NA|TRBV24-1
TGTGCCACCAGTGATTATAGGAGCAATGAGCAGTTCTTC
CATSDYRSNEQFF
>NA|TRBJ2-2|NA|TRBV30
TGTGCCGGGACAACTAACACCGGGGAGCTGTTTTTT
CAGTTNTGELFF
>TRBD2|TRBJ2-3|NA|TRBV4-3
TGCGCCAGCAGCCAATTCCCTGGCGCGGGAGGGGCAGATACGCAGTATTTT
CASSQFPGAGGADTQYF
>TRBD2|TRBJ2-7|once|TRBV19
TGTGCCAGTAGCCCGGGGGGGGCCCTTGGCGAGCAGTACTTC
CASSPGGALGEQYF